Sequencing of this TCR beta chain was carried out in a study of cytomegalovirus exposure and HLA in healthy donors. This CDR3 comprises 15 residues. The PCR used 60 Vbeta and 13 Jbeta primers. Some clones are missing from TCRdb's copy, which holds only in-frame ones; the method was immunoSEQ multiplex PCR. The data contain approximately 180,000 clones, 79% of them singletons. The receptor was derived from a woman between 45 and 60 years old in good health and CMV-seronegative. The specimen sequenced was PBMCs. This chain joins TRBV21-1 and TRBJ1-3; the D segment call TRBD1 is taken from the table without a DNA check. TRBV21-1 is classified as a pseudogene. CDR3: CASSSTGCSGNTIYF. Here the CDR3 DNA reads TGTGCCAGCAGCAGTACAGGGTGCTCTGGAAACACCATATATTTT.